This T cell receptor (beta chain) was sequenced in a study of control samples from healthy donors and cancer patients (dated by TCRdb to the early 2020s). In regard to this clone: Which antigen it targets is not known. Nothing much larger sits one base from this clone, and base qualities are not available.

Libraries came from the immunoSEQ multiplex PCR assay. In TCRdb, the immuneACCESS table is reduced to in-frame sequences with V and J assigned. These tables do not hold every clone; where another copy was compared, an unresolved V gene accounts for under half, and the others remain unexplained. In this sample the table shows around 130,000 clones, approximately 90% of which occur a single time. Together, the top ten hold roughly 9.4% of the sample. The CDR3 has 17 amino acids, counting the end cysteine and phenylalanine. This entry keeps only the CDR3 DNA: 51 bases, framed from base 1. Deletion took 0 bases off V and 1 base off J, with a span of 16 bases between the germline ends. The germline V gene gives CDR1 as SGHDT and CDR2 as YYEEEE.

The sequenced material came from blood. This sequence uses TRBV5-6 and TRBJ1-2, with a weak D call of TRBD1 (6 bases match). The TCR originated in a man between 18 and 29 years old in good health. The DNA sequence is given as TGTGCCAGCAGCTTGGGTGGGGGGCTCTCCGATAACTATGGCTACACCTTC. Translated, this gives CASSLGGGLSDNYGYTF.